This TCR beta chain comes out of a study of early T cells in non-severe SARS-CoV-2 infection. About the research overall: Alpha and beta chains were unpaired, from unsorted whole-blood bulk RNA.

There are a few counts of this clonotype. The CDR3 has 12 residues. The germline gives CDR1 DFQATT, CDR2 SNEGSKA (reference sequence). V shed 3 bases and J shed 3 bases, with 7 bases lying between them. Individual cDNA molecules received unique molecular identifiers. Via MiXCR, TCRdb re-called the 5' RACE reads, giving one row per CDR3 protein. The sample lists tens of thousands of distinct CDR3 sequences; less than 9.5% were seen once. This chain links TRBV20-1 with TRBJ2-3, with no clear D. The receptor comes from an adult who was a healthcare worker with PCR-confirmed SARS-CoV-2 infection or an uninfected control (not recorded which). Sequenced sample: whole blood. The CDR3 spells CSASYGTDTQYF. In DNA, the CDR3 is TGCAGTGCTAGCTACGGTACAGATACGCAGTATTTT.